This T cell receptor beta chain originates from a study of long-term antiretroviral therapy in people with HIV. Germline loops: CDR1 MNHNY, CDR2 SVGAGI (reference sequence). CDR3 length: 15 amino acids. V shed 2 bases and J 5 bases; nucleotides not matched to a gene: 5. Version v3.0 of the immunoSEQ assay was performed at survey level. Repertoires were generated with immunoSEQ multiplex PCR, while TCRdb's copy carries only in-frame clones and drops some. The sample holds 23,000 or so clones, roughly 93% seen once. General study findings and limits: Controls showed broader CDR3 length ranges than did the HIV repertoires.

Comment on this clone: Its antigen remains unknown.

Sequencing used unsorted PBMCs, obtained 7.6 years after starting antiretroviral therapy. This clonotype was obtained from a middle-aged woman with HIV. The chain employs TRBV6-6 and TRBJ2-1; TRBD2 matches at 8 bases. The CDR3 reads CASSYGAGGDNEQFF. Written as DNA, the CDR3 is TGTGCCAGCAGTTACGGGGCGGGGGGAGACAATGAGCAGTTCTTC.